What follows are 6 T cell receptor beta chains derived from one specimen sequenced in a study of blood T cell repertoires in COVID-19. TCRdb keeps only in-frame clones here, not all; method: immunoSEQ multiplex PCR. In the table there are over 350,000 clones, just under 90% of which are singletons. The specimen was PBMCs or T cells enriched from blood (not recorded which). These receptors were collected from a woman aged 45-65 years who had recovered from COVID-19.

V usage is TRBV7-2 and J usage is TRBJ1-2, with 8 bases lining up with TRBD1. The CDR3 contains 16 residues. Germline CDR1 and CDR2: SGHTA and FQGNSA. V gave up 1 base and J gave up 4 bases; unmatched junction bases: 8. The CDR3 protein is CASSLGAPGGVYGYTF. The CDR3 region has the DNA TGTGCCAGCAGCTTAGGTGCGCCAGGGGGCGTCTATGGCTACACCTTC.

The rearrangement joins TRBV7-8 to TRBJ1-5; no firm D call. The CDR3 is made up of 13 amino acids. Germline CDR1 reads SGHVS; CDR2 reads FQNEAQ. The V and J ends lost 6 bases and 0 bases respectively, with 6 bases between them. In nucleotides, the CDR3 is TGTGCCAGCAGTAGTTATAGCAATCAGCCCCAGCATTTT. It is translated as CASSSYSNQPQHF.

The V and J genes are TRBV12-3 or TRBV12-4 and TRBJ1-4; D gene uncertain. V was pared by 8 bases and J by 16 bases, with 20 bases between. This CDR3 comprises 12 residues. CDR3 amino acids: CASGASSLERFF. Here the CDR3 DNA reads TGTGCCAGCGGAGCCTCTTCCTTGGAGCGGTTTTTT.

This clone was detected once. This chain joins TRBV2 and TRBJ2-7; maybe TRBD1 (6 bases). The CDR3 spans 13 residues. From germline, CDR1 is SNHLY and CDR2 FYNNEI. Trimming shortened V by 3 bases and J by 3 bases, and 9 bases separated the two germline ends. CDR3 loop: CASSDRGIYEQYF. The DNA of the CDR3 is TGTGCCAGCAGTGACAGGGGTATCTACGAGCAGTACTTC.

The J gene is TRBJ1-1, the V gene TRBV5-1, with D perhaps matching TRBD1 (5 bases). V was cut by 5 bases and J by 8 bases, with 10 bases left in between. CDR3 size: 11 residues. Germline CDR1 and CDR2: SGHRS and YFSETQ. CDR3 sequence (DNA): TGCGCCAGCAGGTCCCAGGGAGAAGCTTTCTTT. Protein: CASRSQGEAFF.

This chain joins TRBV19 and TRBJ2-3, with TRBD1 matching 9 bases. The CDR3 is made up of 17 amino acids. CDR1 and CDR2 from the germline V gene are LNHDA and SQIVND (reference sequence). Germline trimming cut 5 bases from V and 6 bases from J; bases unmatched to any gene: 15. The CDR3 reads CASSSTPGQGSRDTQYF. CDR3 DNA: TGTGCCAGTAGTTCGACCCCGGGACAGGGTAGCAGGGATACGCAGTATTTT.